These 18 T cell receptor beta chains were all obtained from the same sample, sequenced in a study of blood T cell repertoires in COVID-19. Generated by immunoSEQ multiplex PCR, the TCRdb table keeps only in-frame clones and is missing some. Altogether some 180,000 clones are present, around 80% being singletons, with the ten largest covering less than 9.5%. Specimen: peripheral blood. These receptors were taken from an older woman with COVID-19, enrolled during active disease.

This chain uses TRBV24-1 with TRBJ2-1; tentatively, D is TRBD2 (6 bases). The CDR3 runs 11 residues. Germline V gene lookup returns CDR1 KGHDR and CDR2 SFDVKD. The germline V and J ends were trimmed by 8 bases and 6 bases, with 7 bases remaining between them. The chain's CDR3 is CATKEGNEQFF. The CDR3 DNA is TGTGCCACCAAGGAGGGCAATGAGCAGTTCTTC.

In this sample, this clone turned up once. The genes are TRBV18 and TRBJ2-7, with D perhaps TRBD1 (7 bases). Germline V CDR1 and CDR2: KGHSH, LQKENI. The CDR3 consists of 14 residues. The V end was cut by 0 bases, the J end by 5 bases, with 11 bases between. In nucleotides, the CDR3 is TGTGCCAGCTCACCACCGGAGGGACAGAACGAGCAGTACGTC. It yields the protein CASSPPEGQNEQYV.

This sequence joins TRBV28 and TRBJ2-1; 11 bases line up with TRBD2. Trimming cost V 6 bases and J 4 bases; bases outside gene matches: 2. CDR1 and CDR2 (germline): MDHEN, SYDVKM. This CDR3 has 14 residues. The CDR3, as DNA: TGTGCCAGCAGGGTAGCGGGAGGGTACAATGAGCAGTTCTTC. Translation gives CASRVAGGYNEQFF. Variable domain in full (rest from reference TRBV28 and TRBJ2-1): DVKVTQSSRYLVKRTGEKVFLECVQDMDHENMFWYRQDPGLGLRLIYFSYDVKMKEKGDIPEGYSVSREKKERFSLILESASTNQTSMYLCASRVAGGYNEQFFGPGTRLTVL.

The CDR3 DNA reads TGTGCCACCAGCAGAGGTTTTCAGGCGGGGGGAGATACGCAGTATTTT. It translates to CATSRGFQAGGDTQYF. The chain is built from TRBV15 and TRBJ2-3; 8 positions match TRBD2. Germline V gives CDR1 LNHNV, CDR2 YYDKDF (reference sequence). CDR3 length equals 16 residues. V was pared by 1 base and J by 5 bases, with 8 bases of the junction left unmatched. Combining the CDR3 with reference TRBV15 and TRBJ2-3 gives the whole variable domain DAMVIQNPRYQVTQFGKPVTLSCSQTLNHNVMYWYQQKSSQAPKLLFHYYDKDFNNEADTPDNFQSRRPNTSFCFLDIRSPGLGDTAMYLCATSRGFQAGGDTQYFGPGTRLTVL.

This rearrangement joins TRBV6-5 to TRBJ1-1; D uncertain. The germline V gene encodes CDR1 MNHEY and CDR2 SVGAGI. The CDR3 contains 12 residues. V was shortened by 4 bases and J by 11 bases, with 14 bases between the two germline ends. The CDR3 loop reads CASSLTTRPAFF. CDR3 DNA sequence: TGTGCCAGCAGTTTAACCACACGTCCCGCTTTCTTT.

The chain recombines TRBV29-1 with TRBJ1-4; 11 bases agree with TRBD1. This CDR3 has 16 residues. The germline gives CDR1 SQVTM, CDR2 ANQGSEA. The J segment lost 0 bases and the V segment lost 7 bases, leaving 7 bases of the junction unmatched. CDR3: CSAGTGGIPTNEKLFF. The CDR3, as DNA: TGCAGCGCTGGGACAGGGGGTATTCCAACTAATGAAAAACTGTTTTTT.

The chain employs TRBV25-1 and TRBJ1-6; TRBD1 agrees at 7 bases. The CDR3 runs 14 residues. Per the germline V gene, CDR1 is MGHDK and CDR2 is SYGVNS. The V and J ends lost 1 base and 12 bases, in that order; junction bases with no gene match: 6. The CDR3 sequence is CASSESGRGLPLHF. The CDR3 nucleotides read TGTGCCAGCAGTGAATCCGGCAGGGGGTTACCCCTCCACTTT.

The chain recombines TRBV10-3 with TRBJ2-1; the match to TRBD2 covers 13 bases. With 5 bases clipped from V and 1 base from J, the junction kept 2 bases outside the gene matches. Germline V CDR1 and CDR2: ENHRY, SYGVKD. This CDR3 contains 16 residues. CDR3: CAISSTSGGSYNEQFF. CDR3 nucleotides: TGTGCCATCAGTTCGACTAGCGGGGGGTCCTACAATGAGCAGTTCTTC.

The chain carries TRBV28 and TRBJ1-4; D call uncertain. The germline gives CDR1 MDHEN, CDR2 SYDVKM. The CDR3 consists of 14 residues. Trimming took off 7 bases at V and 3 bases at J, with 12 bases between the two ends. In DNA, the CDR3 is TGTGCCAGCATTTCGGCGGGCGCTAATGAAAAACTGTTTTTT. Its translation is CASISAGANEKLFF.

The V call is TRBV10-3, the J call TRBJ2-7; D is uncertain. Trimming removed 2 bases from V and 3 bases from J, with 17 bases in between. This CDR3 has 16 amino acids. Per the germline V gene, CDR1 is ENHRY and CDR2 is SYGVKD. The CDR3 bases are TGTGCCATCAGTGAGGGTCTGAATATAGACTTCTACGAGCAGTACGTC. This gives the protein CAISEGLNIDFYEQYV.

This chain links TRBV28 with TRBJ1-2; no clear D. The CDR3 is 12 residues long. Germline V gene lookup returns CDR1 MDHEN and CDR2 SYDVKM. The V and J ends lost 6 bases and 3 bases respectively, with 8 bases between them. The CDR3, as DNA: TGTGCCAGCAGCTTCTTATACTATGGCTACACCTTC. It encodes CASSFLYYGYTF.

The chain is built from TRBV5-1 and TRBJ2-5; D call uncertain. V lost 1 base and J lost 5, with 9 bases in between. The CDR3 loop spans 13 amino acids. Germline-derived CDR1 and CDR2 are SGHRS and YFSETQ. CDR3 nucleotide sequence: TGCGCCAGCAGCTTGAACCAGGTGGAGACCCAGTACTTC. It specifies CASSLNQVETQYF.

The chain links TRBV27 to TRBJ2-7, with a weak D call TRBD1 (6 bases). Germline V gives CDR1 MNHEY, CDR2 SMNVEV (reference sequence). Between the trimmed V and J ends, which lost 7 bases and 0 bases, there was a span of 13 bases. This CDR3 has 14 residues. The CDR3 region has the DNA TGTGCCAGCAAAGGACAGCTGGACTCCTACGAGCAGTACTTC. This sequence encodes CASKGQLDSYEQYF.

V is TRBV5-4 and J is TRBJ1-1; the D gene is possibly TRBD1 (5 bases). Per the germline V gene, CDR1 is SGHNT and CDR2 is YYREEE (reference sequence). The CDR3 has 17 residues. Deletions cut 4 bases from V and 4 bases from J, with 23 bases between. The CDR3 bases are TGTGCCAGCAGCACTCTGCTTCAGGGAATAGGTGGCACTGAAGCTTTCTTT. Its translation: CASSTLLQGIGGTEAFF.

J is TRBJ1-4 and V is TRBV30; a possible D gene is TRBD1 (6 bases). Germline CDR1 GTSNPN, CDR2 SVGIG (reference sequence). V was cut by 4 bases and J by 8 bases, with 14 bases left in between. The CDR3 sequence is 13 residues long. CDR3 loop: CAWTDRLGEKLFF. For the CDR3, the DNA is TGTGCCTGGACGGACAGACTGGGAGAAAAACTGTTTTTT.

This clone was detected only a few times. The rearrangement links TRBV6-6 to TRBJ2-2, with 10 positions matching TRBD2. This CDR3 contains 16 residues. The V segment lost 7 bases and the J segment 0 bases; nucleotides outside the gene matches: 5. Germline loops: CDR1 MNHNY, CDR2 SVGAGI (reference sequence). In nucleotides, the CDR3 is TGTGCCAGCATCCCGAGCGGGAGGGCGAACACCGGGGAGCTGTTTTTT. Its translation: CASIPSGRANTGELFF.

The V call is TRBV11-3, the J call TRBJ2-3; 11 bases are a match to TRBD1. The V gene end was trimmed by 6 bases and the J gene end by 5 bases; junction bases not matched to a gene: 7. Germline-derived CDR1 and CDR2 are SGHNT and YENEEA. The CDR3 contains 15 residues. CDR3 nucleotides: TGTGCCAGCAGTGCGGGGACAGGGGGGAGAGATACGCAGTATTTT. This encodes CASSAGTGGRDTQYF.

The chain uses TRBV18 and TRBJ2-1; TRBD2 matches at 12 bases. CDR1 and CDR2 (germline): KGHSH, LQKENI. The CDR3 is 15 residues long. J lost 10 bases, V lost 6 bases, and 10 bases had no gene match. The CDR3 nucleotides read TGTGCCAGCTCGTCTAGCGGGAGGGCCGGGGGAGAGCAGTTCTTC. Translating gives CASSSSGRAGGEQFF.